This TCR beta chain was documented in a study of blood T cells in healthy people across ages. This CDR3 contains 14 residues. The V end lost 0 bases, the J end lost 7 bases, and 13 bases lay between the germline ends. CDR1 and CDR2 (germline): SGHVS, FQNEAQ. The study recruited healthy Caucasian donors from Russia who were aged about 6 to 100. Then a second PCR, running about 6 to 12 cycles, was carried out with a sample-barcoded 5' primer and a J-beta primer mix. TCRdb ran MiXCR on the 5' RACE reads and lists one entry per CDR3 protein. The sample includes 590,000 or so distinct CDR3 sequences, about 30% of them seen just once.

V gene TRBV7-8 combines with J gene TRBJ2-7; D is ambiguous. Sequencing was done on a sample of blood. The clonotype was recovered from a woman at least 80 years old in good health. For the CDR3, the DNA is TGTGCCAGCAGCTTAGCCCTCCAAACCCGGGAGCAGTACTTC. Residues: CASSLALQTREQYF.